These T cell receptor beta chains were read from a single sample in a study of shared clonotypes between healthy human individuals. TCRdb's copy holds only in-frame clones and misses some; the assay was immunoSEQ multiplex PCR. This sample has 500,000 to 700,000 clones, with approximately 96% found just once. Sequenced material: naive CD8+ T cells sorted from blood. These receptors were taken from a woman aged 30 to 39 in good health. Each CDR3 is given with its conserved first and last residue. The order of the fields is CDR3 DNA, CDR3 protein, clone size, J gene, V gene, D gene. D genes are given only for firm matches. Clone size is shown for a subset of rows, as once, few, many or a class of expanded clone.

CDR3nt: TGTGCCAGCAGTTACGGGAGAAAATACGAGCAGTACTTC; CDR3aa: CASSYGRKYEQYF; abundance: .; j_gene: TRBJ2-7; v_gene: TRBV27; d_gene: .
CDR3nt: TGTGCCAGCAGTTTATCACTTGGACTCCTGGCAGATACGCAGTATTTT; CDR3aa: CASSLSLGLLADTQYF; abundance: .; j_gene: TRBJ2-3; v_gene: TRBV28; d_gene: .
CDR3nt: TGTGCCAGCGGATATCAGCCCCAGCATTTT; CDR3aa: CASGYQPQHF; abundance: .; j_gene: TRBJ1-5; v_gene: TRBV28; d_gene: .
CDR3nt: TGTGCCAGCAGCTTGCAGACAGGGGGGTTAAATGAGCAGTTCTTC; CDR3aa: CASSLQTGGLNEQFF; abundance: .; j_gene: TRBJ2-1; v_gene: TRBV5-4; d_gene: TRBD1
CDR3nt: TGCGCCAGCAGCCATTGGACCGGTCAGCCCCAGCATTTT; CDR3aa: CASSHWTGQPQHF; abundance: few; j_gene: TRBJ1-5; v_gene: TRBV4-1; d_gene: .
CDR3nt: TGTGCCAGCAATCTATGGGGACTAGCGGTCTACGAGCAGTACTTC; CDR3aa: CASNLWGLAVYEQYF; abundance: .; j_gene: TRBJ2-7; v_gene: TRBV2; d_gene: TRBD2
CDR3nt: TGTGCCAGCAGTTACGGACAGGGGTTGGCAGATACCATATATTTT; CDR3aa: CASSYGQGLADTIYF; abundance: .; j_gene: TRBJ1-3; v_gene: TRBV6-5; d_gene: TRBD1
CDR3nt: TGTGCCAGCAGTGAAAGGGGGACAGGGATTTCTGGCAATCAGCCCCAGCATTTT; CDR3aa: CASSERGTGISGNQPQHF; abundance: .; j_gene: TRBJ1-5; v_gene: TRBV6-1; d_gene: TRBD1
CDR3nt: TGTGCCAGCGGACAGACGAACTATGGCTACACCTTC; CDR3aa: CASGQTNYGYTF; abundance: .; j_gene: TRBJ1-2; v_gene: TRBV27; d_gene: .
CDR3nt: TGTGCCAGCTCACTTGGGACATATGAAGCTTTCTTT; CDR3aa: CASSLGTYEAFF; abundance: few; j_gene: TRBJ1-1; v_gene: TRBV18; d_gene: .
CDR3nt: TGTGCCAGCAGACAGGGCGCCAATGAGCAGTTCTTC; CDR3aa: CASRQGANEQFF; abundance: .; j_gene: TRBJ2-1; v_gene: TRBV6-1; d_gene: .
CDR3nt: TGTGCCAGCAGCACGGACTGGGACAATGAGCAGTTCTTC; CDR3aa: CASSTDWDNEQFF; abundance: .; j_gene: TRBJ2-1; v_gene: TRBV5-6; d_gene: .
CDR3nt: TGCAGCGTTGGCCCAGGGAGTATCGAGCAGTACTTC; CDR3aa: CSVGPGSIEQYF; abundance: few; j_gene: TRBJ2-7; v_gene: TRBV29-1; d_gene: .
CDR3nt: TGTGCCAGCACCCCAGGGGGGGCGGGCTATGGCTACACCTTC; CDR3aa: CASTPGGAGYGYTF; abundance: once; j_gene: TRBJ1-2; v_gene: TRBV7-9; d_gene: TRBD1
CDR3nt: TGTGCCACTGTCCTTGGGGCCAACGTCCTGACTTTC; CDR3aa: CATVLGANVLTF; abundance: once; j_gene: TRBJ2-6; v_gene: TRBV27; d_gene: .
CDR3nt: TGTGCCAGCAGGGAACGCGGGGGAGTCACTGAAGCTTTCTTT; CDR3aa: CASRERGGVTEAFF; abundance: .; j_gene: TRBJ1-1; v_gene: TRBV6-1; d_gene: .
CDR3nt: TGTGCCAGCAGCCAAGTACCAGGGGTGGCCACTGAAGCTTTCTTT; CDR3aa: CASSQVPGVATEAFF; abundance: .; j_gene: TRBJ1-1; v_gene: TRBV14; d_gene: .
CDR3nt: TGTGCCAGCAGTGCCGCTCGGTATTACGAGCAGTACTTC; CDR3aa: CASSAARYYEQYF; abundance: .; j_gene: TRBJ2-7; v_gene: TRBV27; d_gene: .
CDR3nt: TGTGCCAGCAGTTTATCGTCAGATCTTACGACTGAAGCTTTCTTT; CDR3aa: CASSLSSDLTTEAFF; abundance: .; j_gene: TRBJ1-1; v_gene: TRBV28; d_gene: .
CDR3nt: TGTGCCAGCAGTCCAATGGGCGAAATAGCCAAAAACATTCAGTACTTC; CDR3aa: CASSPMGEIAKNIQYF; abundance: .; j_gene: TRBJ2-4; v_gene: TRBV27; d_gene: .
CDR3nt: TGTGCCAGCAGCTACCCGACAGGGCCAGGGGCGACCCAGTACTTC; CDR3aa: CASSYPTGPGATQYF; abundance: .; j_gene: TRBJ2-5; v_gene: TRBV5-6; d_gene: TRBD1
CDR3nt: TGTGCCAGCAGTTTATGGGTGGAAACCACCTACGAGCAGTACTTC; CDR3aa: CASSLWVETTYEQYF; abundance: .; j_gene: TRBJ2-7; v_gene: TRBV28; d_gene: .
CDR3nt: TGTGCCACCTCTAGCGGGATCTCCTACGAGCAGTACTTC; CDR3aa: CATSSGISYEQYF; abundance: .; j_gene: TRBJ2-7; v_gene: TRBV6-1; d_gene: TRBD2
CDR3nt: TGTGCCAGCAACGCCCAATTGATAGTGGGAGGAGAGACCCAGTACTTC; CDR3aa: CASNAQLIVGGETQYF; abundance: .; j_gene: TRBJ2-5; v_gene: TRBV2; d_gene: .
CDR3nt: TGTGCCAGCAGTAACACGGGCACAGATACGCAGTATTTT; CDR3aa: CASSNTGTDTQYF; abundance: .; j_gene: TRBJ2-3; v_gene: TRBV2; d_gene: .
CDR3nt: TGTGCCAGCAGTTTATCCCAGGGGTTGAACACTGAAGCTTTCTTT; CDR3aa: CASSLSQGLNTEAFF; abundance: .; j_gene: TRBJ1-1; v_gene: TRBV28; d_gene: .
CDR3nt: TGTGCCAGCAGCCCGTCCCGCTGGGAGCAGTACTTC; CDR3aa: CASSPSRWEQYF; abundance: .; j_gene: TRBJ2-7; v_gene: TRBV25-1; d_gene: .
CDR3nt: TGTGCCAGCAGTTTTATGGGGGTCAGCTACGAGCAGTACTTC; CDR3aa: CASSFMGVSYEQYF; abundance: .; j_gene: TRBJ2-7; v_gene: TRBV28; d_gene: .
CDR3nt: TGTGCCAGCAGTTCCGGCGGGGGGGCTGGTGGCTACACCTTC; CDR3aa: CASSSGGGAGGYTF; abundance: .; j_gene: TRBJ1-2; v_gene: TRBV7-8; d_gene: .
CDR3nt: TGTGCCAGCAGTGGACTAGCGTGGGAGCAGTTCTTC; CDR3aa: CASSGLAWEQFF; abundance: .; j_gene: TRBJ2-1; v_gene: TRBV2; d_gene: TRBD2
CDR3nt: TGTGCCAGCAGCTCCCTCCGGTTGGGCTACACCTTC; CDR3aa: CASSSLRLGYTF; abundance: .; j_gene: TRBJ1-2; v_gene: TRBV5-6; d_gene: .
CDR3nt: TGTGCCAGAAGCTTGTGGCCCGGTGGCAGATGGAATGAAAAACTGTTTTTT; CDR3aa: CARSLWPGGRWNEKLFF; abundance: .; j_gene: TRBJ1-4; v_gene: TRBV5-3; d_gene: .
CDR3nt: TGTGCCTGGAGTACCGGGAGCTCCTACGAGCAGTACTTC; CDR3aa: CAWSTGSSYEQYF; abundance: .; j_gene: TRBJ2-7; v_gene: TRBV30; d_gene: .
CDR3nt: TGTGCCAGCATTGAGGTCCGCCGGAGTAATGAAAAACTGTTTTTT; CDR3aa: CASIEVRRSNEKLFF; abundance: .; j_gene: TRBJ1-4; v_gene: TRBV6-1; d_gene: .
CDR3nt: TGTGCCAGCAGCCCAGAGGCCATGATAGCTAATCAGCCCCAGCATTTT; CDR3aa: CASSPEAMIANQPQHF; abundance: once; j_gene: TRBJ1-5; v_gene: TRBV5-5; d_gene: .
CDR3nt: TGTGCCAGTAGTATGATACCGGGACTAAATCAGCCCCAGCATTTT; CDR3aa: CASSMIPGLNQPQHF; abundance: .; j_gene: TRBJ1-5; v_gene: TRBV19; d_gene: .
CDR3nt: TGTGCCAGCACCGAGGGGCACACCCTGAACACCTACGAGCAGTACTTC; CDR3aa: CASTEGHTLNTYEQYF; abundance: .; j_gene: TRBJ2-7; v_gene: TRBV2; d_gene: .
CDR3nt: TGTGCCAGCAGTTACCAGGTCGGGGACACCGGGGAGCTGTTTTTT; CDR3aa: CASSYQVGDTGELFF; abundance: .; j_gene: TRBJ2-2; v_gene: TRBV6-5; d_gene: .
CDR3nt: TGTGCCAGCAGCTCTCGGACTAGCGATGGAGTCACCGGGGAGCTGTTTTTT; CDR3aa: CASSSRTSDGVTGELFF; abundance: .; j_gene: TRBJ2-2; v_gene: TRBV13; d_gene: TRBD2
CDR3nt: TGCGCCAGCAGCTTGGCCAGGGGCGACTACACCTTC; CDR3aa: CASSLARGDYTF; abundance: .; j_gene: TRBJ1-2; v_gene: TRBV5-1; d_gene: .
CDR3nt: TGTGCCAGCGCTTGGACAGGGGGATACACTGAAGCTTTCTTT; CDR3aa: CASAWTGGYTEAFF; abundance: .; j_gene: TRBJ1-1; v_gene: TRBV6-6; d_gene: TRBD1
CDR3nt: TGCGCCAGCAGCTTGGTGGGTTCTGGAAACACCATATATTTT; CDR3aa: CASSLVGSGNTIYF; abundance: .; j_gene: TRBJ1-3; v_gene: TRBV5-1; d_gene: .
CDR3nt: TGTGCCATCGGAGAGGTCGCGGGATGGGGACACGAGCAGTACTTC; CDR3aa: CAIGEVAGWGHEQYF; abundance: .; j_gene: TRBJ2-7; v_gene: TRBV10-3; d_gene: .
CDR3nt: TGTGCCATAGCCCGGGACAGGGTCCACGAGCAGTACTTC; CDR3aa: CAIARDRVHEQYF; abundance: .; j_gene: TRBJ2-7; v_gene: TRBV27; d_gene: TRBD1
CDR3nt: TGTGCCAGTAGCAGCGGGTCAACGCCTAATCAGCCCCAGCATTTT; CDR3aa: CASSSGSTPNQPQHF; abundance: .; j_gene: TRBJ1-5; v_gene: TRBV19; d_gene: .
CDR3nt: TGCGCCAGCAGTGAGCACGCCGGTCCGCTGGAGCAGTACTTC; CDR3aa: CASSEHAGPLEQYF; abundance: once; j_gene: TRBJ2-7; v_gene: TRBV10-1; d_gene: .
CDR3nt: TGTGCCAGTAGTCGGCTAGCGGACTCCTACGAGCAGTACTTC; CDR3aa: CASSRLADSYEQYF; abundance: once; j_gene: TRBJ2-7; v_gene: TRBV19; d_gene: TRBD2
CDR3nt: TGTGCCAGCAGTTACGGGACGATCCCCTACGAGCAGTACTTC; CDR3aa: CASSYGTIPYEQYF; abundance: .; j_gene: TRBJ2-7; v_gene: TRBV6-5; d_gene: .
CDR3nt: TGTGTCAGAAGCCCTCCCTGGACGGCGTACGAGCAGTACTTC; CDR3aa: CVRSPPWTAYEQYF; abundance: .; j_gene: TRBJ2-7; v_gene: TRBV7-5; d_gene: .
CDR3nt: TGTGCCAGCAGTCTCCGTAGGGTGGTGAACACTGAAGCTTTCTTT; CDR3aa: CASSLRRVVNTEAFF; abundance: .; j_gene: TRBJ1-1; v_gene: TRBV28; d_gene: .
CDR3nt: TGTGCCAGCAGCGGGGGACAGGGGAACACTGAAGCTTTCTTT; CDR3aa: CASSGGQGNTEAFF; abundance: .; j_gene: TRBJ1-1; v_gene: TRBV5-4; d_gene: TRBD1
CDR3nt: TGTGCCAGCAGCTTAGGCGGGAGCGAGCAGTACTTC; CDR3aa: CASSLGGSEQYF; abundance: .; j_gene: TRBJ2-7; v_gene: TRBV7-9; d_gene: TRBD2
CDR3nt: TGTGCCAGCAGTCCCAGACTAGCGTTAACCTACAATGAGCAGTTCTTC; CDR3aa: CASSPRLALTYNEQFF; abundance: .; j_gene: TRBJ2-1; v_gene: TRBV2; d_gene: TRBD2
CDR3nt: TGTGCCAGCAGTTCCCGGGGGTTGGGCACTGAAGCTTTCTTT; CDR3aa: CASSSRGLGTEAFF; abundance: .; j_gene: TRBJ1-1; v_gene: TRBV6-1; d_gene: .
CDR3nt: TGCGCCAGCAAATCCCTAGCGGGAGAGCGGTACAATGAGCAGTTCTTC; CDR3aa: CASKSLAGERYNEQFF; abundance: .; j_gene: TRBJ2-1; v_gene: TRBV10-2; d_gene: TRBD2